These T cell receptor beta chains were read from a single sample in a study of cytomegalovirus exposure and HLA in healthy donors. The assay was immunoSEQ multiplex PCR, and TCRdb's table has in-frame clones only and misses some. Here the sample spans over 65,000 clones, 94% being singletons. Source material: PBMCs. The receptors shown here come from a woman under 30 in good health and CMV-seropositive. The CDR3 runs from the conserved cysteine through the conserved F or W. Fields, in order: clone size, D gene, J gene, V gene, CDR3 protein, CDR3 DNA. A D gene is named only where the DNA matches it firmly. Clone size is given for some rows only: seen once, a few or many times, or a class if the clone is expanded.

clone size: once; D gene: TRBD1; J gene: TRBJ1-6; V gene: TRBV18; CDR3 protein: CASSPGDRVNSPLHF; CDR3 DNA: TGTGCCAGCTCACCGGGGGACAGGGTTAATTCACCCCTCCACTTT
clone size: .; D gene: .; J gene: TRBJ1-1; V gene: TRBV5-1; CDR3 protein: CASSLFGRGANTEAFF; CDR3 DNA: TGCGCCAGCAGCTTGTTCGGGCGGGGGGCGAACACTGAAGCTTTCTTT
clone size: .; D gene: .; J gene: TRBJ2-5; V gene: TRBV10-3; CDR3 protein: CAISERSGYETQYF; CDR3 DNA: TGTGCCATCAGTGAGCGATCAGGGTACGAGACCCAGTACTTC
clone size: .; D gene: .; J gene: TRBJ1-2; V gene: TRBV27; CDR3 protein: CASKQQGAYGYTF; CDR3 DNA: TGTGCCAGCAAACAACAGGGAGCATATGGCTACACCTTC
clone size: .; D gene: .; J gene: TRBJ1-1; V gene: TRBV7-9; CDR3 protein: CASSPAGNTEAFF; CDR3 DNA: TGTGCCAGCAGCCCCGCAGGGAACACTGAAGCTTTCTTT
clone size: once; D gene: .; J gene: TRBJ2-1; V gene: TRBV5-1; CDR3 protein: CASGGQGSVEQFF; CDR3 DNA: TGCGCCAGCGGGGGCCAAGGGTCGGTTGAGCAGTTCTTC
clone size: .; D gene: .; J gene: TRBJ1-2; V gene: TRBV9; CDR3 protein: CASSVESYRSTYGYTF; CDR3 DNA: TGTGCCAGCAGCGTAGAGAGCTACAGGAGTACCTATGGCTACACCTTC
clone size: .; D gene: .; J gene: TRBJ2-7; V gene: TRBV19; CDR3 protein: CASSATASYEQYF; CDR3 DNA: TGTGCCAGTAGTGCGACAGCCTCCTACGAGCAGTACTTC
clone size: .; D gene: TRBD1; J gene: TRBJ2-5; V gene: TRBV6-5; CDR3 protein: CASSRNRGETQYF; CDR3 DNA: TGTGCCAGCAGCCGCAACAGGGGAGAGACCCAGTACTTC
clone size: .; D gene: TRBD1; J gene: TRBJ1-2; V gene: TRBV28; CDR3 protein: CASSGMTGRYGYTF; CDR3 DNA: TGTGCCAGCAGCGGGATGACAGGGCGGTATGGCTACACCTTC
clone size: .; D gene: TRBD2; J gene: TRBJ2-1; V gene: TRBV7-9; CDR3 protein: CASSFSSSGYNEQFF; CDR3 DNA: TGTGCCAGCAGCTTTTCGTCTAGCGGGTACAATGAGCAGTTCTTC
clone size: .; D gene: .; J gene: TRBJ1-2; V gene: TRBV20-1; CDR3 protein: CSARTDGYTF; CDR3 DNA: TGCAGTGCTAGAACTGATGGCTACACCTTC
clone size: .; D gene: TRBD1; J gene: TRBJ2-1; V gene: TRBV5-4; CDR3 protein: CASSSGTGGTYIIEQFF; CDR3 DNA: TGTGCCAGCAGCTCCGGGACAGGGGGCACATATATAATAGAGCAGTTCTTC
clone size: .; D gene: TRBD1; J gene: TRBJ1-6; V gene: TRBV2; CDR3 protein: CASTWDRTNSPLHF; CDR3 DNA: TGTGCCAGCACTTGGGACAGGACCAATTCACCCCTCCACTTT
clone size: .; D gene: TRBD1; J gene: TRBJ2-7; V gene: TRBV4-3; CDR3 protein: CASSQESGTGSHEQYF; CDR3 DNA: TGCGCCAGCAGCCAAGAATCGGGGACAGGCTCCCACGAGCAGTACTTC
clone size: .; D gene: .; J gene: TRBJ2-7; V gene: TRBV30; CDR3 protein: CAWSVGGNYEQYF; CDR3 DNA: TGTGCCTGGAGTGTCGGGGGAAACTACGAGCAGTACTTC
clone size: .; D gene: .; J gene: TRBJ1-2; V gene: TRBV4-1; CDR3 protein: CASATGIFDYGYTF; CDR3 DNA: TGCGCCAGCGCTACAGGGATTTTCGACTATGGCTACACCTTC
clone size: once; D gene: .; J gene: TRBJ1-1; V gene: TRBV6-6; CDR3 protein: CASSYSTALGTEAFF; CDR3 DNA: TGTGCCAGCAGTTACTCGACAGCACTGGGCACTGAAGCTTTCTTT
clone size: .; D gene: .; J gene: TRBJ2-3; V gene: TRBV18; CDR3 protein: CASSPLPLGNTDTQYF; CDR3 DNA: TGTGCCAGCTCACCCTTACCCCTAGGTAACACAGATACGCAGTATTTT
clone size: .; D gene: .; J gene: TRBJ1-5; V gene: TRBV2; CDR3 protein: CASSGSHSNQPQHF; CDR3 DNA: TGTGCCAGCTCTGGCAGTCATAGCAATCAGCCCCAGCATTTT